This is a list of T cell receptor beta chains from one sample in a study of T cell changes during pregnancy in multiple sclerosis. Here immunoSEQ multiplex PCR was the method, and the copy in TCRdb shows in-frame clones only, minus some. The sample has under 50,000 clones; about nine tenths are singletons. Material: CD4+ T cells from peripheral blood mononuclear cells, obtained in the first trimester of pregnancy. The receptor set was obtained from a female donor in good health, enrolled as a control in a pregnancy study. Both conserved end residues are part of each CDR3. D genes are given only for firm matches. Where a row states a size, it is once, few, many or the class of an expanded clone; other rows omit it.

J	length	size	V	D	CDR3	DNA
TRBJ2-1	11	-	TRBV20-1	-	CSAGGYNEQFF	TGCAGTGCGGGCGGGTACAATGAGCAGTTCTTC
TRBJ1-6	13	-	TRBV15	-	CATEESVDSPLHF	TGTGCCACCGAGGAGAGCGTGGATTCACCCCTCCACTTT
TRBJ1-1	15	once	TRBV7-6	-	CASSLSSYMNTEAFF	TGTGCCAGCAGCTTAAGCTCATATATGAACACTGAAGCTTTCTTT
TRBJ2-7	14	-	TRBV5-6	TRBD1	CASSVTGVAYEQYF	TGTGCCAGCAGCGTTACAGGGGTCGCCTACGAGCAGTACTTC
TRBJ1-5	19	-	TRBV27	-	CASSLSGSPTAVSNQPQHF	TGTGCCAGCAGTTTATCAGGCAGCCCGACTGCCGTTAGCAATCAGCCCCAGCATTTT
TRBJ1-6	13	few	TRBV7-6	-	CASSTPGAAPLHF	TGTGCCAGCAGCACCCCAGGGGCTGCACCCCTCCACTTT
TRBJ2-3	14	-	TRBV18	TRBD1	CASSGQGATDTQYF	TGTGCCAGCTCCGGACAGGGGGCAACAGATACGCAGTATTTT
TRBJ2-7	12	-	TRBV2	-	CASSEGVNEQYF	TGTGCCAGCAGTGAAGGAGTTAACGAGCAGTACTTC
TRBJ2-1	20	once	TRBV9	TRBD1	CASSVAPGQGRRRTDNEQFF	TGTGCCAGCAGCGTAGCCCCTGGACAGGGACGGAGGAGGACGGACAATGAGCAGTTCTTC
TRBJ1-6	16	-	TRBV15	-	CATSRVGRQGGSPLHF	TGTGCCACCAGCAGAGTAGGGCGGCAGGGAGGATCACCCCTCCACTTT
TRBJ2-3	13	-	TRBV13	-	CASSVLRADTQYF	TGTGCCAGCAGCGTCCTACGGGCAGATACGCAGTATTTT
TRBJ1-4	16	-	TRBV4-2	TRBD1	CASSSRPTGGGEKLFF	TGTGCCAGCAGCTCCCGCCCAACAGGGGGAGGAGAAAAACTGTTTTTT
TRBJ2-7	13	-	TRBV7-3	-	CASSLNPQYEQYF	TGTGCCAGCAGCCTGAATCCACAGTACGAGCAGTACTTC
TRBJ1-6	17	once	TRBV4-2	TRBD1	CASSHLRQGGSDSPLHF	TGTGCCAGCAGCCACTTGAGACAGGGTGGATCAGATTCACCCCTCCACTTT
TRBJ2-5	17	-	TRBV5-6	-	CASSSHFPGRGQETQYF	TGTGCCAGCAGCTCCCACTTCCCAGGCAGGGGACAAGAGACCCAGTACTTC
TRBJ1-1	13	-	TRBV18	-	CASSPSVRTEAFF	TGTGCCAGCTCACCATCGGTCCGGACTGAAGCTTTCTTT
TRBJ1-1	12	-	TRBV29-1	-	CSALAPNTEAFF	TGCAGCGCCCTGGCACCGAACACTGAAGCTTTCTTT
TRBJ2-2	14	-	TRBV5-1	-	CASSFGGATGELFF	TGCGCCAGCAGCTTCGGCGGGGCGACCGGGGAGCTGTTTTTT
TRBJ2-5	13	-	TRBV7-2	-	CASRQLGGETQYF	TGTGCCAGCAGGCAACTAGGCGGGGAGACCCAGTACTTC
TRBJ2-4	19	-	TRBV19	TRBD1	CASSIRGGQGKYAKNIQYF	TGTGCCAGTAGTATAAGGGGGGGACAGGGAAAATATGCCAAAAACATTCAGTACTTC
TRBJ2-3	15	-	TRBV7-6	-	CASSQDPKRADTQYF	TGTGCCAGCAGCCAAGATCCGAAGAGGGCTGATACGCAGTATTTT
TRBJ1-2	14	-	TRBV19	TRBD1	CASSTTRTGNGYTF	TGTGCCAGTAGTACCACCAGGACAGGGAATGGCTACACCTTC
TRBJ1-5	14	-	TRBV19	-	CASSRTEINQPQHF	TGTGCCAGTAGTAGGACAGAGATAAATCAGCCCCAGCATTTT
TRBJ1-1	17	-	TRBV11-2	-	CASSSHLRAPLNTEAFF	TGTGCCAGCAGTTCCCACCTCAGGGCCCCATTGAACACTGAAGCTTTCTTT
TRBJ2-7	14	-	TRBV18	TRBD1	CASSLHRGAYEQYF	TGTGCCAGCTCCCTTCACAGGGGTGCCTACGAGCAGTACTTC
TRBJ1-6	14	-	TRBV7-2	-	CASRAGGANSPLHF	TGTGCCAGCAGGGCCGGGGGGGCGAATTCACCCCTCCACTTT
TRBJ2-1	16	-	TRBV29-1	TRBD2	CSVFSGGYRNYNEQFF	TGCAGCGTTTTTAGCGGGGGGTACCGAAACTACAATGAGCAGTTCTTC
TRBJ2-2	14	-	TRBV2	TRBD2	CASHSGLNTGELFF	TGTGCCAGCCATAGCGGGTTGAACACCGGGGAGCTGTTTTTT
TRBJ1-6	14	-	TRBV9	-	CASSLGIYNSPLHF	TGTGCCAGCAGCCTGGGCATTTATAATTCACCCCTCCACTTT
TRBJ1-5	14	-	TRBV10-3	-	CAISSRGDYQPQHF	TGTGCCATCAGTAGCAGGGGCGATTATCAGCCCCAGCATTTT
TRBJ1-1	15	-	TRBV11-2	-	CASSARQRVNTEAFF	TGTGCCAGCAGCGCAAGACAGAGAGTGAACACTGAAGCTTTCTTT
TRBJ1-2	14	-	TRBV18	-	CASSPGPVGGGYTF	TGTGCCAGCTCACCCGGACCAGTCGGAGGTGGCTACACCTTC
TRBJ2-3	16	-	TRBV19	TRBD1	CASSIDRDRDSDTQYF	TGTGCCAGTAGTATAGATCGGGACAGGGACTCAGATACGCAGTATTTT
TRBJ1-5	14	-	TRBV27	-	CASSSGWSNQPQHF	TGTGCCAGCAGCTCAGGGTGGAGCAATCAGCCCCAGCATTTT
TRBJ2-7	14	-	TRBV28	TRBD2	CASLQRGPPYEQYF	TGTGCCAGCCTTCAGCGGGGGCCTCCCTACGAGCAGTACTTC
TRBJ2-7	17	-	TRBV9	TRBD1	CASSPRAGTGGSYEQYF	TGTGCCAGCAGCCCTCGAGCCGGGACAGGGGGCTCCTACGAGCAGTACTTC
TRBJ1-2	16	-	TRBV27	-	CASSPEGGFGGYGYTF	TGTGCCAGCAGTCCAGAGGGGGGGTTCGGAGGTTATGGCTACACCTTC
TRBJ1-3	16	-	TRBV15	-	CATSLGTLSSGNTIYF	TGTGCCACCAGCCTAGGGACACTGAGCTCTGGAAACACCATATATTTT
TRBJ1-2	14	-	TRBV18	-	CASSPVEQNYGYTF	TGTGCCAGCTCACCAGTTGAACAGAACTATGGCTACACCTTC
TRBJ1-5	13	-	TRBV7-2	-	CASSFRSNQPQHF	TGTGCCAGCAGCTTCCGTAGCAATCAGCCCCAGCATTTT
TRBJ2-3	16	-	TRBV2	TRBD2	CASSLGLAGPTDTQYF	TGTGCCAGCAGTTTGGGACTAGCGGGTCCCACAGATACGCAGTATTTT
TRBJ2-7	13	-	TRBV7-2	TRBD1	CASSLAGTGSEYF	TGTGCCAGCAGCTTAGCGGGGACAGGGTCAGAGTACTTC